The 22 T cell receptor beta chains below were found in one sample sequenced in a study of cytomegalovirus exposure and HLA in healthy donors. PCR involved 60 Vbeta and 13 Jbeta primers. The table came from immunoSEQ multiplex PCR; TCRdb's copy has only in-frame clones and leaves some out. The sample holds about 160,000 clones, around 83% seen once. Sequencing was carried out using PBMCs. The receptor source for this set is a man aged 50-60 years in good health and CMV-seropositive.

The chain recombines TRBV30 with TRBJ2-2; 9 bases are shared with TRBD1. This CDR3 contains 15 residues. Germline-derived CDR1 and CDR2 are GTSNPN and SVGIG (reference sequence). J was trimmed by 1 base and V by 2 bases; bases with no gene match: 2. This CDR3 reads CAWSKGQGNTGELFF. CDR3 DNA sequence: TGTGCCTGGAGTAAGGGACAGGGGAACACCGGGGAGCTGTTTTTT.

In nucleotides, the CDR3 is TGCGCCAGCAGCCCGGGGACAGGGTCAGATACGCAGTATTTT. Residues: CASSPGTGSDTQYF. V usage is TRBV5-1 and J usage is TRBJ2-3, with 9 bases identical to TRBD1. The germline gives CDR1 SGHRS, CDR2 YFSETQ. The ends lost 4 bases at V and 4 bases at J; junction bases unmatched: 4. This CDR3 is 14 amino acids long.

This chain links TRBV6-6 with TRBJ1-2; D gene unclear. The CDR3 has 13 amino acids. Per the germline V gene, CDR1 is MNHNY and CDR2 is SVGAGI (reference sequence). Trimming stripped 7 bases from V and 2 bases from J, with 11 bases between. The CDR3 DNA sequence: TGTGCCAGCAAGGAGCATTCAAACTATGGCTACACCTTC. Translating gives CASKEHSNYGYTF.

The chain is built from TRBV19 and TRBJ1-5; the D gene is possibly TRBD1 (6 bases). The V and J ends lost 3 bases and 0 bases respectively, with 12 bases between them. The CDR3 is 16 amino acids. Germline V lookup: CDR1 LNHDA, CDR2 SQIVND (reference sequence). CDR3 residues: CASSIGGGDSNQPQHF. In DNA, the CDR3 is TGTGCCAGTAGTATCGGAGGGGGGGATAGCAATCAGCCCCAGCATTTT.

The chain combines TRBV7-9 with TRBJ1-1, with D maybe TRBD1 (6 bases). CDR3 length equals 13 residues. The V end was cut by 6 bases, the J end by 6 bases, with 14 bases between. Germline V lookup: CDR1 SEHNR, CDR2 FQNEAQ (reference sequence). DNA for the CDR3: TGTGCCAGCAGACAGGGTGGTGACTCTGAAGCTTTCTTT. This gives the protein CASRQGGDSEAFF.

CDR3 residues: CASSLLSGGTSEQYV. CDR3 coding DNA: TGCGCCAGCAGCCTCCTTAGTGGGGGGACGTCGGAGCAGTACGTC. The chain carries TRBV5-1 and TRBJ2-7; D perhaps matches TRBD2 (6 bases). Germline CDR1 SGHRS, CDR2 YFSETQ. The CDR3 is 15 amino acids. The germline V and J ends were trimmed by 4 bases and 7 bases, with 21 bases remaining between them.

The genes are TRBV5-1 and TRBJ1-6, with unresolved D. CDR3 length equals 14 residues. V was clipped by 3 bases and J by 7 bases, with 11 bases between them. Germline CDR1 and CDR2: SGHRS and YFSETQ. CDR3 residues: CASSWAAANSPLHF. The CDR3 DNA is TGCGCCAGCAGCTGGGCCGCCGCCAATTCACCCCTCCACTTT.

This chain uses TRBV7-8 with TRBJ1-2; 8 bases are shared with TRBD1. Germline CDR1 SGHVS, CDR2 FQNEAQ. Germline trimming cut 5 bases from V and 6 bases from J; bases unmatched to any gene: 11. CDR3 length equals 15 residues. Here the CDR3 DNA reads TGTGCCAGCAGCCGGTGGCCGGGACAGGCGAATGGCTACACCTTC. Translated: CASSRWPGQANGYTF.

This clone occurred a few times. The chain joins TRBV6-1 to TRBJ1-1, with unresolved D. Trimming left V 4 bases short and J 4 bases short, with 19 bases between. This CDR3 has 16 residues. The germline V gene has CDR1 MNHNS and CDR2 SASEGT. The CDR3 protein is CASSASTRAGGTEAFF. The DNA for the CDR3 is TGTGCCAGCAGTGCATCGACCCGGGCGGGAGGCACTGAAGCTTTCTTT.

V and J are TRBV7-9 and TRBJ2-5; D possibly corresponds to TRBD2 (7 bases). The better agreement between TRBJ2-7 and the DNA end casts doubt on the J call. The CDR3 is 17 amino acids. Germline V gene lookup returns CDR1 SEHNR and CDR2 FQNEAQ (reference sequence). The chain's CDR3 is CASSDGGRGLYSYEQYF. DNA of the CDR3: TGTGCCAGCAGTGACGGGGGGCGGGGGCTTTACTCCTACGAGCAGTACTTC.

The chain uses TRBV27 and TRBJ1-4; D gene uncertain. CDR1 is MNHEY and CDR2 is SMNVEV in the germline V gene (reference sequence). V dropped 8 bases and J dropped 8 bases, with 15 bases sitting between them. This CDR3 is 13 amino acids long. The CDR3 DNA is TGTGCCAGCGGACTTTGGGGAGAAGAAAAACTGTTTTTT. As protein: CASGLWGEEKLFF.

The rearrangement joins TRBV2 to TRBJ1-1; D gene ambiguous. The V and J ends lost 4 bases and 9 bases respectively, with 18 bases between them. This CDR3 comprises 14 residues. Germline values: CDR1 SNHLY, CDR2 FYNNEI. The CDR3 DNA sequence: TGTGCCAGCAGTGGCTCCCCTGGCTCCTTAAAAGCTTTCTTT. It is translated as CASSGSPGSLKAFF.

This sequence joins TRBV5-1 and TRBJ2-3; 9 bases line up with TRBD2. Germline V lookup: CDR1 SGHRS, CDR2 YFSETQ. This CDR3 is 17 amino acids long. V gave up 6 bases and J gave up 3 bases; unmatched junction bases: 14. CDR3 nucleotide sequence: TGCGCCAGCACCCTCGATGGTAGCGGGAGCCCAACAGATACGCAGTATTTT. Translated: CASTLDGSGSPTDTQYF.

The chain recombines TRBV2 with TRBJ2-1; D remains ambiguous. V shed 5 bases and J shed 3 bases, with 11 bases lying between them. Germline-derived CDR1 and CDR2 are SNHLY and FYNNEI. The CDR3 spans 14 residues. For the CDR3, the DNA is TGTGCCAGCAGTATAACAAGAAACTACAATGAGCAGTTCTTC. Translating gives CASSITRNYNEQFF.

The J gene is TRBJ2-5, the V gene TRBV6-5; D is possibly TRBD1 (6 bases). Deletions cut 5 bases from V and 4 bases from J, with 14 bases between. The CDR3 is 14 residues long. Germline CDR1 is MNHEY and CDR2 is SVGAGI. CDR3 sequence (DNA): TGTGCCAGCAGTAAAACAGGGTTGGGAGAGACCCAGTACTTC. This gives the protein CASSKTGLGETQYF.

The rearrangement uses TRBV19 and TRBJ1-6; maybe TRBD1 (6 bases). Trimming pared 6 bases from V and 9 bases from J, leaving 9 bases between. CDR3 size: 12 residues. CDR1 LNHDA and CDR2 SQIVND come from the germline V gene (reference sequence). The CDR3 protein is CASRQGSSPLHF. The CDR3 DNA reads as TGTGCCAGTAGACAGGGAAGTTCACCCCTCCACTTT.

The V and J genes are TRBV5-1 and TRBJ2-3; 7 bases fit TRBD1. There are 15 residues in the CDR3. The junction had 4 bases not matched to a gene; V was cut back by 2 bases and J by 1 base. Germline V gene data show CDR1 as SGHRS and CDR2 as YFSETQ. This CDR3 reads CASSLQGGRTDTQYF. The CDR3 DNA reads TGCGCCAGCAGCTTACAAGGGGGCCGCACAGATACGCAGTATTTT.

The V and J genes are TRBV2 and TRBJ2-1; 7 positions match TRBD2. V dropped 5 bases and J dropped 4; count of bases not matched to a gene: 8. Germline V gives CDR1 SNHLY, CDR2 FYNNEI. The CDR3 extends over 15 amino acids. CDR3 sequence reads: CASSHREAAYNEQFF. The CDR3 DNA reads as TGTGCCAGCAGTCATCGGGAGGCCGCTTACAATGAGCAGTTCTTC.

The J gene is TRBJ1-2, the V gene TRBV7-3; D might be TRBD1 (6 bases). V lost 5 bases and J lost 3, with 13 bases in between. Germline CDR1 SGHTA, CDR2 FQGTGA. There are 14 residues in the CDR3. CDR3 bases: TGTGCCAGCAGCCCTACAGGGTCCCACTATGGCTACACCTTC. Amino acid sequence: CASSPTGSHYGYTF.

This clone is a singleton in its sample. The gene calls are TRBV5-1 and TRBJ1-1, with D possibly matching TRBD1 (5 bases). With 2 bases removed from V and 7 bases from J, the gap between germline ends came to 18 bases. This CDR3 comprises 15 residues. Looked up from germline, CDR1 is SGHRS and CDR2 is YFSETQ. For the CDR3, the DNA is TGCGCCAGCAGCTTTTCAGTGGGGCAGCTAGGTGAAGCTTTCTTT. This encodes CASSFSVGQLGEAFF.

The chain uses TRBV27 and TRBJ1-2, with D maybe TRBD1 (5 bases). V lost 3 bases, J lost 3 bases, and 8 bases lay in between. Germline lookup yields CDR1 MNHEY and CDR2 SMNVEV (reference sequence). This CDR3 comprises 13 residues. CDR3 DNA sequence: TGTGCCAGCAGTTTTGGCAGGGACTATGGCTACACCTTC. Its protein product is CASSFGRDYGYTF.

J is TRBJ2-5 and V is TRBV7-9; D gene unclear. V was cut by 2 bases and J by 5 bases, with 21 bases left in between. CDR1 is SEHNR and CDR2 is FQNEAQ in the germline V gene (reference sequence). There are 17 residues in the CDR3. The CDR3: CASSLSRGSPVGETQYF. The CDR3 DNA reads TGTGCCAGCAGCTTATCTAGAGGCTCACCGGTAGGTGAGACCCAGTACTTC.